A single sample is the source of the 6 T cell receptor beta chains below, sequenced in a study of OX40 agonist ivuxolimab in advanced cancers. This table comes from immunoSEQ multiplex PCR, and its TCRdb copy is limited to in-frame clones, with some not included. The sample lists tens of thousands of clones, about nine tenths occurring once. The source material was CD4+ or CD8+ T cells sorted from blood, sampled in a trial of the OX40 agonist ivuxolimab. The source is an adult with an advanced solid tumor such as melanoma, head and neck, liver or kidney cancer.

The chain employs TRBV5-1 and TRBJ2-1; 12 bases fit TRBD2. Germline values: CDR1 SGHRS, CDR2 YFSETQ. CDR3 length: 17 amino acids. The junction had 8 bases not matched to a gene; V was cut back by 1 base and J by 6 bases. In DNA, the CDR3 is TGCGCCAGCAGCTTGTCCCACGGACTAGCGGGACCCAATGAGCAGTTCTTC. Protein product: CASSLSHGLAGPNEQFF.

V usage is TRBV6-1 and J usage is TRBJ2-7, with 7 positions matching TRBD2. Trimming at V came to 2 bases and at J to 0 bases, leaving 7 bases not matched to a gene. Germline-derived CDR1 and CDR2 are MNHNS and SASEGT. CDR3 length: 16 residues. The CDR3 is CASSEMGGASSYEQYF. The CDR3 DNA follows: TGTGCCAGCAGTGAAATGGGAGGGGCCAGCTCCTACGAGCAGTACTTC.

On this clone itself: At one boundary the junction diverges from the germline segment, which might be a read error. The chain links TRBV7-7 to TRBJ2-5, with D maybe TRBD1 (5 bases). The CDR3 runs 13 residues. Germline CDR1 SSHAT, CDR2 FNYEAQ (reference sequence). CDR3 DNA sequence: TGTGCTAGCAGCAACGGACATCAAGAGACCCAGTACTTC. It translates to CASSNGHQETQYF.

The chain links TRBV15 to TRBJ1-2; 7 bases align to TRBD1. Trimming removed 3 bases from V and 10 bases from J; junction bases left unmatched: 11. CDR1 and CDR2 from the germline V gene are LNHNV and YYDKDF (reference sequence). This CDR3 has 14 residues. The CDR3 nucleotides are TGTGCCACCAGCAGGGACCTAACTGGACAGGCCTACACCTTC. Its protein product is CATSRDLTGQAYTF.

The chain uses TRBV4-3 and TRBJ1-2, with D possibly TRBD1 on 6 matching bases. Germline CDR1 is LGHNA and CDR2 is YSLEER. The CDR3 is made up of 14 amino acids. The germline V and J ends were trimmed by 2 bases and 2 bases, with 9 bases remaining between them. The CDR3 region is CASSQPTGNYGYTF. The CDR3 bases are TGCGCCAGCAGCCAACCTACAGGGAACTATGGCTACACCTTC.

The chain couples TRBV4-1 to TRBJ2-7, with a possible D match to TRBD1 (7 bases). Trimming took 0 bases from V and 4 from J, leaving 16 bases between them. This CDR3 spans 16 amino acids. Germline V gives CDR1 MGHRA, CDR2 YSYEKL. Here the CDR3 DNA reads TGCGCCAGCAGCCAAGAAAGGAGGGCAGGGGGATACGAGCAGTACTTC. This codes for CASSQERRAGGYEQYF.